The 19 T cell receptor beta chains below were found in one sample sequenced in a study of blood T cell repertoires in COVID-19. Repertoires were generated with immunoSEQ multiplex PCR, while TCRdb's copy carries only in-frame clones and drops some. The data hold around 200,000 clones, with approximately 91% observed a single time. The sequenced sample consisted of peripheral blood. The source is a man between 18 and 29 years old with active or convalescent COVID-19.

V is TRBV19 and J is TRBJ2-5; D possibly corresponds to TRBD1 (6 bases). This CDR3 comprises 17 residues. CDR1 LNHDA and CDR2 SQIVND come from the germline V gene (reference sequence). The germline V and J ends were trimmed by 1 base and 2 bases, with 17 bases remaining between them. The CDR3 DNA follows: TGTGCCAGTAGTATAGCTCCCCCAGGGGTCCAACAAGAGACCCAGTACTTC. Amino acid sequence: CASSIAPPGVQQETQYF.

The chain uses TRBV5-5 and TRBJ2-5; 8 positions agree with TRBD2. CDR3 length: 13 amino acids. Per germline, CDR1 SGHKS and CDR2 YYEKEE (reference sequence). With 4 bases clipped from V and 9 bases from J, the junction kept 8 bases outside the gene matches. Here the CDR3 reads CASSEGLGVAQYF. The CDR3 DNA sequence: TGTGCCAGCAGCGAGGGACTAGGGGTCGCCCAGTACTTC.

V is TRBV6-1 and J is TRBJ1-4, with 9 bases matching TRBD1. The CDR3 is made up of 15 amino acids. Looked up from germline, CDR1 is MNHNS and CDR2 is SASEGT. Trimming took 3 bases from V and 8 from J; bases not matched to a gene: 7. The CDR3 here is CASSDLTGGGEKLFF. CDR3 DNA sequence: TGTGCCAGCAGTGACCTGACAGGGGGGGGCGAAAAACTGTTTTTT.

The chain couples TRBV7-2 to TRBJ1-6; possible D gene TRBD1, 6 bases. Trimming shortened V by 2 bases and J by 7 bases, and 15 bases separated the two germline ends. The CDR3 length is 16 residues. CDR1 and CDR2 (germline): SGHTA, FQGNSA. This CDR3 is CASSLRGGGGNSPLHF. The CDR3 DNA follows: TGTGCCAGCAGCTTAAGGGGGGGTGGAGGAAATTCACCCCTCCACTTT. Looking up the rest from reference TRBV7-2 and TRBJ1-6 gives the full variable domain: GAGVSQSPSNKVTEKGKDVELRCDPISGHTALYWYRQSLGQGLEFLIYFQGNSAPDKSGLPSDRFSAERTGGSVSTLTIQRTQQEDSAVYLCASSLRGGGGNSPLHFGNGTRLTVT.

This clone was found a few times. The chain is built from TRBV2 and TRBJ2-7; no clear D gene. This CDR3 has 13 amino acids. Looked up from germline, CDR1 is SNHLY and CDR2 is FYNNEI. V was trimmed by 0 bases and J by 3 bases, leaving 6 bases between them. CDR3 DNA: TGTGCCAGCAGTGAAGCCAGGATCTACGAGCAGTACTTC. This translates into CASSEARIYEQYF.

The chain combines TRBV30 with TRBJ1-6, with TRBD1 matching 8 bases. CDR1 and CDR2 from the germline V gene are GTSNPN and SVGIG (reference sequence). The length of the CDR3 is 14 residues. Losses at the gene ends were 3 bases for V and 9 bases for J; bases not matched to a gene: 7. CDR3 protein: CAWRPTGDSSPLHF. In DNA, the CDR3 is TGTGCCTGGAGACCGACAGGGGACAGTTCACCCCTCCACTTT. The full variable domain, with the rest looked up from reference TRBV30 and TRBJ1-6, is SQTIHQWPATLVQPVGSPLSLECTVEGTSNPNLYWYRQAAGRGLQLLFYSVGIGQISSEVPQNLSASRPQDRQFILSSKKLLLSDSGFYLCAWRPTGDSSPLHFGNGTRLTVT.

The genes are TRBV30 and TRBJ1-6, with a weak D call TRBD1 (6 bases). The V end was cut by 6 bases, the J end by 9 bases, with 15 bases between. Germline values: CDR1 GTSNPN, CDR2 SVGIG (reference sequence). The CDR3 has 13 amino acids. CDR3 protein: CACRQGNSSPLHF. CDR3 DNA: TGTGCCTGCCGCCAGGGGAACTCTTCACCCCTCCACTTT.

This clone showed up just a few times. This chain joins TRBV4-2 and TRBJ1-2; TRBD1 matches at 10 bases. CDR1 LGHNA and CDR2 YNFKEQ come from the germline V gene. V was pared by 3 bases and J by 8 bases, with 9 bases of the junction left unmatched. CDR3 length: 15 amino acids. The CDR3 coding sequence is TGTGCCAGCAGCCAGTCGACAGGGGGCGACGGAGGCTACACCTTC. It is translated as CASSQSTGGDGGYTF.

The J gene is TRBJ2-1, the V gene TRBV7-9; D remains ambiguous. V was trimmed by 0 bases and J by 9 bases, leaving 9 bases between them. CDR1 is SEHNR and CDR2 is FQNEAQ in the germline V gene (reference sequence). The CDR3 totals 13 residues. The CDR3 DNA sequence: TGTGCCAGCAGCTTAGCGCTTACAAGTGAGCAGTTCTTC. This codes for CASSLALTSEQFF.

The gene calls are TRBV5-1 and TRBJ1-2, with D perhaps TRBD1 (6 bases). The V gene lost 5 bases and the J gene lost 7 bases, with 18 bases spanning the gap. Germline assignment: CDR1 SGHRS and CDR2 YFSETQ. The CDR3 has 14 amino acids. CDR3 nucleotide sequence: TGCGCCAGCAGTTATGAACCCACAGGGTTTGGCTACACCTTC. Its translation is CASSYEPTGFGYTF.

The V call is TRBV2, the J call TRBJ2-5; no firm D call. This CDR3 contains 11 residues. Deletions cut 4 bases from V and 2 bases from J, with 2 bases between. Germline-derived CDR1 and CDR2 are SNHLY and FYNNEI. CDR3 in DNA: TGTGCCAGCAGTGTACAAGAGACCCAGTACTTC. Protein: CASSVQETQYF. The whole variable domain, remainder taken from reference TRBV2 and TRBJ2-5, is EPEVTQTPSHQVTQMGQEVILRCVPISNHLYFYWYRQILGQKVEFLVSFYNNEISEKSEIFDDQFSVERPDGSNFTLKIRSTKLEDSAMYFCASSVQETQYFGPGTRLLVL.

As concerns this clone: Compared with germline, one end of the junction differs, possibly owing to a read error. V gene TRBV29-1 combines with J gene TRBJ1-1; D possibly corresponds to TRBD1 (5 bases). From germline, CDR1 is SQVTM and CDR2 ANQGSEA. The CDR3 is 10 residues long. CDR3 nucleotide sequence: TGCAGCGTTGATCCGGACAACCCAACCTTT. Translation: CSVDPDNPTF. Full variable domain (outside the CDR3, taken from reference TRBV29-1 and TRBJ1-1): SAVISQKPSRDICQRGTSLTIQCQVDSQVTMMFWYRQQPGQSLTLIATANQGSEATYESGFVIDKFPISRPNLTFSTLTVSNMSPEDSSIYLCSVDPDNPTFGQGTRLTVV.

This rearrangement joins TRBV7-2 to TRBJ2-1; 8 positions match TRBD2. Germline V gene lookup returns CDR1 SGHTA and CDR2 FQGNSA. This CDR3 region has 16 residues. V dropped 4 bases and J dropped 4; count of bases not matched to a gene: 9. The CDR3 DNA reads TGTGCCAGCAGCTCCCAACCGGGACTAGGGTACAATGAGCAGTTCTTC. Translated: CASSSQPGLGYNEQFF.

The CDR3 DNA sequence: TGTGCCAGCAGTATTCTAGCGGGTAGCAATGAGCAGTTCTTC. Translation gives CASSILAGSNEQFF. The genes are TRBV6-2 or TRBV6-3 and TRBJ2-1; TRBD2 aligns across 8 bases. Germline assignment: CDR1 MNHEY and CDR2 SVGEGT. Trimming took 5 bases from V and 6 from J; bases not matched to a gene: 6. The CDR3 is 14 amino acids.

V usage is TRBV19 and J usage is TRBJ1-5, with a tentative D call TRBD1 (6 bases). Germline V gives CDR1 LNHDA, CDR2 SQIVND (reference sequence). The CDR3 is 14 residues long. The ends were cut back, 5 bases at V and 0 bases at J, with 8 bases in the middle. The CDR3 DNA reads as TGTGCCAGTAGTGGGACACTTAGCAATCAGCCCCAGCATTTT. Translated: CASSGTLSNQPQHF.

The gene calls are TRBV9 and TRBJ2-5, with TRBD2 identical over 10 bases. Looked up from germline, CDR1 is SGDLS and CDR2 is YYNGEE. This CDR3 comprises 16 residues. V was pared by 2 bases and J by 1 base, with 5 bases of the junction left unmatched. In DNA, the CDR3 is TGTGCCAGCAGCGTTGGGGCTAGCGGGAGCCAAGAGACCCAGTACTTC. Amino acids: CASSVGASGSQETQYF.

The genes are TRBV29-1 and TRBJ1-1; TRBD1 matches 11 bases. This CDR3 contains 13 residues. Germline CDR1 SQVTM, CDR2 ANQGSEA. V was pared by 7 bases and J by 5 bases, with 6 bases of the junction left unmatched. CDR3 sequence reads: CSGGQGARTEAFF. The DNA of the CDR3 is TGCAGCGGTGGACAGGGGGCGAGAACTGAAGCTTTCTTT.

This chain links TRBV11-2 with TRBJ1-2; 8 bases align to TRBD1. Germline values: CDR1 SGHAT, CDR2 FQNNGV. The CDR3 covers 16 residues. After removal of 1 base from V and 8 bases from J, the junction contained 12 bases not matched to a gene. The CDR3 bases are TGTGCCAGCAGCTTAGGGACAGGGCAGGGAGGGGAAGGCTACACCTTC. This encodes CASSLGTGQGGEGYTF.

The V and J genes are TRBV14 and TRBJ2-2; D perhaps matches TRBD2 (6 bases). V was clipped by 1 base and J by 0 bases, with 9 bases between them. This CDR3 has 16 amino acids. Germline V lookup: CDR1 SGHDN, CDR2 FVKESK. The CDR3 spells CASSQVGGANTGELFF. CDR3 in DNA: TGTGCCAGCAGCCAAGTGGGAGGAGCGAACACCGGGGAGCTGTTTTTT.